Following are 17 T cell receptor beta chains from one sample sequenced in a study of OX40 agonist ivuxolimab in advanced cancers. The library was produced with the immunoSEQ multiplex PCR assay. TCRdb holds this immuneACCESS table with in-frame rearrangements only. Some clones are missing; in checked studies, unresolved V genes explain under half, and the rest has no known cause. Counted in this sample were around 57,000 clones; 86% of them appeared once. 0.95% to 1.5% of the sample goes to the ten largest clones. The sample was CD4+ or CD8+ T cells sorted from blood, taken in a trial of the OX40 agonist ivuxolimab. All receptors come from an adult with an advanced solid tumor such as melanoma, head and neck, liver or kidney cancer.

The chain recombines TRBV2 with TRBJ1-2; tentative D call: TRBD1 (5 bases). V dropped 7 bases and J dropped 8 bases, with 20 bases sitting between them. CDR3 size: 14 residues. Germline-derived CDR1 and CDR2 are SNHLY and FYNNEI. As DNA, the CDR3 is TGTGCCAGCACCGGGACCCTCCTAACAAGCGGCTACACCTTC. Amino acids: CASTGTLLTSGYTF.

V gene TRBV14 combines with J gene TRBJ1-3, with a tentative D call TRBD1 (5 bases). The CDR3 has 16 amino acids. V gave up 3 bases and J gave up 0 bases, with 12 bases separating them. Germline lookup yields CDR1 SGHDN and CDR2 FVKESK. Here the CDR3 DNA reads TGTGCCAGCAGCCATCCCGACAGCGTCTCTGGAAACACCATATATTTT. This encodes CASSHPDSVSGNTIYF.

The rearrangement joins TRBV7-2 to TRBJ2-5; D call uncertain. The CDR3 extends over 12 amino acids. Deletions cut 5 bases from V and 5 bases from J, with 9 bases between. From germline, CDR1 is SGHTA and CDR2 FQGNSA. DNA of the CDR3: TGTGCCAGCAGCCGACATCAGGAGACCCAGTACTTC. Amino acids: CASSRHQETQYF.

The V and J genes are TRBV5-1 and TRBJ2-3; 10 bases are shared with TRBD1. CDR3 length: 16 residues. V was clipped by 4 bases and J by 1 base; unmatched bases: 6. Germline values: CDR1 SGHRS, CDR2 YFSETQ. The CDR3, as DNA: TGCGCCAGCAGCACCTCCGGGACAGGGGGCACAGATACGCAGTATTTT. Encoded protein: CASSTSGTGGTDTQYF.

The V and J genes are TRBV10-1 and TRBJ2-1; 8 bases are shared with TRBD2. Germline V gene data show CDR1 as WNHNN and CDR2 as SYGVQD (reference sequence). V lost 2 bases and J lost 4; bases outside the gene matches: 4. The CDR3 has 15 residues. CDR3: CASSERREGYNEQFF. For the CDR3, the DNA is TGCGCCAGCAGTGAGCGACGGGAGGGTTACAATGAGCAGTTCTTC.

CDR3 DNA sequence: TGTGCCAGTAGGCTGGGACAGGGGTCCTACAATGAGCAGTTCTTC. Residues: CASRLGQGSYNEQFF. This chain links TRBV19 with TRBJ2-1; TRBD1 matches at 10 bases. Germline V gives CDR1 LNHDA, CDR2 SQIVND (reference sequence). With 6 bases clipped from V and 1 base from J, the junction kept 3 bases outside the gene matches. The CDR3 totals 15 residues.

The chain carries TRBV7-8 and TRBJ1-1; 7 nucleotides line up with TRBD1. This CDR3 contains 13 residues. Trimming removed 5 bases from V and 8 bases from J; junction bases left unmatched: 8. Germline CDR1 is SGHVS and CDR2 is FQNEAQ. CDR3 protein: CASSPDRDLEAFF. CDR3 bases: TGTGCCAGCAGCCCCGACAGGGACCTAGAAGCTTTCTTT.

V usage is TRBV7-3 and J usage is TRBJ2-3; TRBD1 aligns across 10 bases. The germline CDR1 and CDR2 sequences are SGHTA and FQGTGA. With 2 bases clipped from V and 4 bases from J, the junction kept 6 bases outside the gene matches. This CDR3 spans 16 amino acids. The CDR3 nucleotides are TGTGCCAGCAGCTTAGCCGGGACAGGGGCGTCAGATACGCAGTATTTT. Translating it yields CASSLAGTGASDTQYF.

The chain is built from TRBV6-1 and TRBJ2-1; possible D gene TRBD2, 5 bases. Between the trimmed V and J ends, which lost 6 bases and 9 bases, there was a span of 18 bases. Per the germline V gene, CDR1 is MNHNS and CDR2 is SASEGT. The CDR3 extends over 14 amino acids. CDR3 sequence reads: CASSFTRSFSEQFF. CDR3 nucleotide sequence: TGTGCCAGCAGCTTTACTAGATCCTTTAGTGAGCAGTTCTTC.

This clone was seen more than once but under ten times. This chain links TRBV7-9 with TRBJ1-1, with D possibly matching TRBD1 (6 bases). V dropped 5 bases and J dropped 7 bases, with 11 bases sitting between them. The CDR3 is 12 residues long. Germline assignment: CDR1 SEHNR and CDR2 FQNEAQ (reference sequence). CDR3: CASSPTGNEAFF. The CDR3 region has the DNA TGTGCCAGCAGCCCGACAGGAAATGAAGCTTTCTTT.

The chain combines TRBV5-1 with TRBJ2-5, with 11 bases aligning to TRBD2. Germline CDR1 SGHRS, CDR2 YFSETQ. V trimming: 0 bases; J trimming: 7 bases; junction bases outside the gene matches: 8. The CDR3 has 16 residues. The CDR3 reads CASSLALAGGLGTQYF. CDR3 nucleotide sequence: TGCGCCAGCAGCTTGGCTCTAGCGGGAGGCCTCGGGACCCAGTACTTC. Variable domain in full (rest from reference TRBV5-1 and TRBJ2-5): KAGVTQTPRYLIKTRGQQVTLSCSPISGHRSVSWYQQTPGQGLQFLFEYFSETQRNKGNFPGRFSGRQFSNSRSEMNVSTLELGDSALYLCASSLALAGGLGTQYFGPGTRLLVL.

The chain combines TRBV28 with TRBJ2-1; D might be TRBD1 or TRBD2, each matching 5 bases. The CDR3 extends over 13 amino acids. Trimming pared 8 bases from V and 2 bases from J, leaving 10 bases between. CDR1 is MDHEN and CDR2 is SYDVKM in the germline V gene. The CDR3 is CASGGLPYNEQFF. DNA for the CDR3: TGTGCCAGCGGGGGTTTGCCCTACAATGAGCAGTTCTTC. Filled out from reference TRBV28 and TRBJ2-1, the complete variable domain reads DVKVTQSSRYLVKRTGEKVFLECVQDMDHENMFWYRQDPGLGLRLIYFSYDVKMKEKGDIPEGYSVSREKKERFSLILESASTNQTSMYLCASGGLPYNEQFFGPGTRLTVL.

The count of this clone is one. This chain links TRBV5-3 with TRBJ1-1; weak D call: TRBD1 (6 bases). TRBV5-3 is reported as an ORF; its role is uncertain. CDR3 size: 18 residues. The V end lost 6 bases, the J end lost 1 base, and 25 bases lay between the germline ends. In DNA, the CDR3 is TGTGCCAGAAACAAATGGACAGCCTCCCCACAGAGGAACACTGAAGCTTTCTTT. Its protein product is CARNKWTASPQRNTEAFF.

The V call is TRBV27, the J call TRBJ1-2; D unresolved. The V end was cut by 7 bases, the J end by 8 bases, with 14 bases between. CDR1 and CDR2 from the germline V gene are MNHEY and SMNVEV (reference sequence). CDR3 length equals 12 residues. CDR3 protein: CASTDWRSGYTF. The CDR3 nucleotides are TGTGCCAGCACCGACTGGAGGAGCGGCTACACCTTC.

The rearrangement links TRBV9 to TRBJ2-3; D remains ambiguous. Germline V gene lookup returns CDR1 SGDLS and CDR2 YYNGEE. Trimming cost V 0 bases and J 2 bases, with 7 bases left between them. The CDR3 spans 14 residues. This chain's CDR3 is CASSVAALTDTQYF. Here the CDR3 DNA reads TGTGCCAGCAGCGTAGCGGCTCTCACAGATACGCAGTATTTT.

The chain links TRBV29-1 to TRBJ1-5; the D is unclear. CDR3 length equals 13 residues. Germline V lookup: CDR1 SQVTM, CDR2 ANQGSEA. Trimming stripped 7 bases from V and 6 bases from J, with 16 bases between. DNA of the CDR3: TGCAGCGCAGGAGACAATTGGGGTCAGCCCCAGCATTTT. Protein sequence: CSAGDNWGQPQHF.

This clone was detected only a few times. CDR3 DNA: TGCGCCAGCAGCTCAGCCAGGGCGGGATCGAACAATGAGCAGTTCTTC. It is translated as CASSSARAGSNNEQFF. This rearrangement joins TRBV5-1 to TRBJ2-1, with D possibly being TRBD2 (6 bases). The CDR3 runs 16 residues. The germline V gene has CDR1 SGHRS and CDR2 YFSETQ. Between the trimmed V and J ends, which lost 3 bases and 5 bases, there was a span of 18 bases.